Shown below are 5 T cell receptor beta chains from a single sample sequenced in a study of low-dose radiotherapy and immunotherapy resistance in tumors. TRAV and TRBV primers primed cDNA for both TCRalpha and TCRbeta. Amplification, which lasted around 18 PCR cycles, used a constant-region primer and V-primer adapter to amplify TCRs. TCRdb fed the reads into MiXCR, producing one record per CDR3 protein. The sample records about 12,000 distinct CDR3 sequences, 76% being singletons. Receptors were obtained from a human donor with advanced metastatic prostate, ovarian, gallbladder or colorectal cancer (not recorded which). This table probably holds off-target reads from a library built for another chain.

The genes are TRBV18 and TRBJ1-2; no reliable D call. This CDR3 region has 13 residues. Trimming took off 5 bases at V and 8 bases at J, with 15 bases between the two ends. Germline V gene lookup returns CDR1 KGHSH and CDR2 LQKENI. The CDR3 here is CASSLRGLGGYTF. The CDR3 nucleotides are TGTGCCAGCTCATTGAGAGGTTTAGGAGGCTACACCTTC. Together with reference TRBV18 and TRBJ1-2, the CDR3 gives the full variable domain: NAGVMQNPRHLVRRRGQEARLRCSPMKGHSHVYWYRQLPEEGLKFMVYLQKENIIDESGMPKERFSAEFPKEGPSILRIQQVVRGDSAAYFCASSLRGLGGYTFGSGTRLTVV.

The V and J genes are TRBV18 and TRBJ2-2, with 7 nucleotides matching TRBD2. The CDR3 runs to 15 residues. With 4 bases clipped from V and 6 bases from J, the junction kept 8 bases outside the gene matches. Looked up from germline, CDR1 is KGHSH and CDR2 is LQKENI. The CDR3 protein is CASSLRRENSGELFF. For the CDR3, the DNA is TGTGCCAGCTCACTGCGGCGGGAGAATTCCGGGGAGCTGTTTTTT.

This clonotype was seen a few times. V is TRBV3-1 and J is TRBJ2-1, with 11 positions matching TRBD2. The germline V gene encodes CDR1 LGHDT and CDR2 YNNKEL (reference sequence). The CDR3 has 19 residues. J gave up 0 bases and V 4 bases, and 11 bases lay outside the gene matches. This chain's CDR3 is CASSLQLSGRARSYNEQFF. For the CDR3, the DNA is TGTGCCAGCAGCCTTCAGCTTAGCGGGAGGGCCCGCTCCTACAATGAGCAGTTCTTC.

This chain connects TRBV28 to TRBJ2-3; TRBD2 is a possible D gene (6 bases). The CDR3 totals 14 residues. Germline CDR1 is MDHEN and CDR2 is SYDVKM. V was pared by 4 bases and J by 2 bases, with 10 bases between. CDR3 region: CASSWRGITDTQYF. Here the CDR3 DNA reads TGTGCCAGCAGTTGGAGGGGAATCACAGATACGCAGTATTTT. The full variable domain, rest sourced from reference TRBV28 and TRBJ2-3, is DVKVTQSSRYLVKRTGEKVFLECVQDMDHENMFWYRQDPGLGLRLIYFSYDVKMKEKGDIPEGYSVSREKKERFSLILESASTNQTSMYLCASSWRGITDTQYFGPGTRLTVL.

This rearrangement joins TRBV6-1 to TRBJ2-1; D is possibly TRBD1 (6 bases). V was trimmed by 3 bases and J by 6 bases, leaving 18 bases between them. The germline V gene has CDR1 MNHNS and CDR2 SASEGT. The CDR3 covers 16 residues. As DNA, the CDR3 is TGTGCCAGCAGTGAGGGTTTTTTCCGAGGGGGCAATGAGCAGTTCTTC. Translation: CASSEGFFRGGNEQFF.